The following is a T cell receptor (beta chain) sequence with its context. This record comes from a study of T cells in Graves' hyperthyroidism and ophthalmopathy. There were TCR beta CDR3 regions amplified from RNA transcripts. An initial round of RT-PCR targeting the TCR CDR3 relied on the HTBI primer set. A single record per CDR3 protein comes from TCRdb applying MiXCR to the multiplex PCR reads. This sample has roughly 740,000 distinct CDR3 sequences, with 16% found just once. V lost 8 bases, J lost 7 bases, and 20 bases lay in between. Germline-derived CDR1 and CDR2 are LGHDT and YNNKEL (reference sequence). This CDR3 comprises 15 residues. Across 18 months, stable Graves' hyperthyroidism was marked by no progression to ophthalmopathy. Each diagnosis was grounded in clinical symptoms, serum thyroxine and TRAb, thyroid ultrasound, and orbital computed tomography. PBMCs came from roughly 10 ml fresh peripheral blood.

The V gene is TRBV3-1, the J gene TRBJ2-2; maybe TRBD2 (6 bases). Sequencing input: blood. This clonotype was obtained from a man aged 18 to 35 with Graves' hyperthyroidism. In nucleotides, the CDR3 is TGTGCCAGCGCCCGGGGTAGCGGTATGGGCGGGGAGCTGTTTTTT. Protein sequence: CASARGSGMGGELFF.